Following are 15 T cell receptor beta chains from one sample sequenced in a study of response to subunit inactivated influenza vaccine. A single record per CDR3 protein comes from TCRdb applying MiXCR to the RT-PCR reads. The table records over 150,000 distinct CDR3 sequences, roughly a tenth of them present only once. The material sequenced was non-naive T cells sorted from PBMCs, taken 40 to 50 days after vaccination. All receptors come from a man between 50 and 59 years old who received an inactivated influenza vaccine.

This clonotype has ten or more counts. The genes are TRBV24-1 and TRBJ2-3, with 15 nucleotides matching TRBD2. There are 16 residues in the CDR3. Trimming cost V 4 bases and J 10 bases; bases outside gene matches: 8. Looked up from germline, CDR1 is KGHDR and CDR2 is SFDVKD. The CDR3 loop is CATSDLGTSGGYAQYF. The CDR3 nucleotides are TGTGCCACCAGTGACCTTGGGACTAGCGGGGGGTACGCGCAGTATTTT.

This clonotype has only a few counts. The chain is built from TRBV29-1 and TRBJ1-1, with D unresolved. Trimming left V 6 bases short and J 1 base short, with 18 bases between. Germline CDR1 and CDR2: SQVTM and ANQGSEA. CDR3 length: 15 residues. CDR3 in DNA: TGCAGCGTCGGGATAAATAGACATGGGAACACTGAAGCTTTCTTT. Its protein product is CSVGINRHGNTEAFF.

A few counts support this clonotype. V usage is TRBV3-1 and J usage is TRBJ2-1; TRBD1 matches 9 bases. Germline CDR1 is LGHDT and CDR2 is YNNKEL (reference sequence). This CDR3 has 15 residues. The trim removed 2 bases at V and 6 bases at J, leaving 5 bases unmatched. The CDR3 loop reads CASSQIGTGSNEQFF. In DNA form, the CDR3 reads TGTGCCAGCAGCCAAATAGGGACAGGGTCCAATGAGCAGTTCTTC.

There are many counts of this clonotype. The chain recombines TRBV12-3 or TRBV12-4 with TRBJ2-3; maybe TRBD1 (5 bases). Trimming removed 5 bases from V and 2 bases from J, with 11 bases in between. The CDR3 runs to 14 residues. The CDR3 sequence is CASSLRQNTDTQYF. In DNA, the CDR3 is TGTGCCAGCAGTCTCAGACAGAACACAGATACGCAGTATTTT.

This clonotype was recorded a few times. The chain uses TRBV12-3 or TRBV12-4 and TRBJ2-7; 8 positions match TRBD2. The CDR3 has 12 amino acids. V was clipped by 5 bases and J by 4 bases; unmatched bases: 1. CDR3 sequence: CASSAGGYEQYF. The DNA for the CDR3 is TGTGCCAGCAGTGCGGGGGGATACGAGCAGTACTTC.

This clonotype has just a few counts. The rearrangement joins TRBV6-2 or TRBV6-3 to TRBJ1-1, with 9 bases fitting TRBD1. The trim removed 6 bases at V and 5 bases at J, leaving 10 bases unmatched. CDR3 length: 15 amino acids. Germline V gives CDR1 MNHEY, CDR2 SVGEGT. The CDR3 spells CASRKSGQGTTEAFF. The CDR3, as DNA: TGTGCCAGCAGGAAGAGCGGACAGGGGACAACTGAAGCTTTCTTT.

The V call is TRBV4-1, the J call TRBJ1-6; possible D gene TRBD1, 5 bases. The V and J ends lost 5 bases and 7 bases respectively, with 15 bases between them. The CDR3 extends over 15 amino acids. From germline, CDR1 is MGHRA and CDR2 YSYEKL. The CDR3 here is CASSEQGNGNSPLHF. CDR3 nucleotides: TGCGCCAGCAGCGAGCAGGGTAACGGGAATTCACCCCTCCACTTT.

This chain uses TRBV7-2 with TRBJ2-3; 7 bases are a match to TRBD2. Looked up from germline, CDR1 is SGHTA and CDR2 is FQGNSA. The V gene end was trimmed by 1 base and the J gene end by 4 bases; junction bases not matched to a gene: 5. CDR3 length equals 15 residues. CDR3 bases: TGTGCCAGCAGCTTAGACGGACTAGTATCAGATACGCAGTATTTT. Its protein product is CASSLDGLVSDTQYF. The full variable domain, with the rest looked up from reference TRBV7-2 and TRBJ2-3, is GAGVSQSPSNKVTEKGKDVELRCDPISGHTALYWYRQSLGQGLEFLIYFQGNSAPDKSGLPSDRFSAERTGGSVSTLTIQRTQQEDSAVYLCASSLDGLVSDTQYFGPGTRLTVL.

This clonotype was observed a few times. The rearrangement links TRBV7-2 to TRBJ2-2; a weak D match, TRBD1 (6 bases). V was shortened by 5 bases and J by 1 base, with 14 bases between the two germline ends. This CDR3 contains 16 residues. Per germline, CDR1 SGHTA and CDR2 FQGNSA. This CDR3 reads CASSPPKGGNTGELFF. The CDR3, as DNA: TGTGCCAGCAGCCCCCCCAAAGGGGGGAACACCGGGGAGCTGTTTTTT.

The V gene is TRBV11-2, the J gene TRBJ2-3; TRBD2 matches at 10 bases. The V segment lost 5 bases and the J segment 0 bases; nucleotides outside the gene matches: 14. Germline assignment: CDR1 SGHAT and CDR2 FQNNGV. CDR3 size: 19 residues. The CDR3 DNA reads TGTGCCAGCAGCCCCCCTCCTGAGCGGGGGGGCACGAGCACAGATACGCAGTATTTT. Its translation is CASSPPPERGGTSTDTQYF.

This clonotype turned up a few times. The J gene is TRBJ2-1, the V gene TRBV20-1; 7 bases fit TRBD2. V lost 0 bases, J lost 9 bases, and 11 bases stayed unmatched. Germline CDR1 and CDR2: DFQATT and SNEGSKA (reference sequence). The CDR3 covers 15 residues. CDR3 sequence reads: CSARDPAGSLSEQFF. DNA of the CDR3: TGCAGTGCTAGAGATCCAGCGGGGTCACTGAGTGAGCAGTTCTTC.

CDR3 sequence: CASNLGEGAFVDKNIQYF. The CDR3 DNA sequence: TGTGCCAGCAACCTGGGAGAGGGGGCGTTTGTTGACAAAAACATTCAGTACTTC. The chain carries TRBV12-3 or TRBV12-4 and TRBJ2-4, with 7 nucleotides matching TRBD1. The V and J ends lost 7 bases and 3 bases, in that order; junction bases with no gene match: 18. The CDR3 spans 18 residues.

This clonotype was observed a handful of times. This chain connects TRBV20-1 to TRBJ1-5, with D uncertain. The CDR3 covers 13 residues. CDR1 is DFQATT and CDR2 is SNEGSKA in the germline V gene (reference sequence). V was shortened by 5 bases and J by 11 bases, with 19 bases between the two germline ends. This CDR3 reads CSAPGPDGISQHF. The CDR3 nucleotides read TGCAGTGCTCCGGGCCCGGACGGGATTTCCCAGCATTTT.

This chain joins TRBV3-1 and TRBJ2-5; 8 nucleotides line up with TRBD1. The J segment lost 5 bases and the V segment lost 8 bases, leaving 7 bases of the junction unmatched. The CDR3 loop spans 13 amino acids. CDR1 and CDR2 (germline): LGHDT, YNNKEL (reference sequence). CDR3 nucleotide sequence: TGTGCCAGCGATTCCAGGGGGCGGGAGACCCAGTACTTC. Residues: CASDSRGRETQYF.

This clonotype showed up just a few times. This chain uses TRBV4-1 with TRBJ1-4; TRBD1 is a possible D gene (6 bases). The CDR3 is made up of 15 amino acids. Germline V gene lookup returns CDR1 MGHRA and CDR2 YSYEKL. V dropped 4 bases and J dropped 5 bases, with 14 bases sitting between them. The CDR3 DNA sequence: TGCGCCAGCAGCCGCGCAGGGGTGGTAAATGAAAAACTGTTTTTT. It specifies CASSRAGVVNEKLFF.